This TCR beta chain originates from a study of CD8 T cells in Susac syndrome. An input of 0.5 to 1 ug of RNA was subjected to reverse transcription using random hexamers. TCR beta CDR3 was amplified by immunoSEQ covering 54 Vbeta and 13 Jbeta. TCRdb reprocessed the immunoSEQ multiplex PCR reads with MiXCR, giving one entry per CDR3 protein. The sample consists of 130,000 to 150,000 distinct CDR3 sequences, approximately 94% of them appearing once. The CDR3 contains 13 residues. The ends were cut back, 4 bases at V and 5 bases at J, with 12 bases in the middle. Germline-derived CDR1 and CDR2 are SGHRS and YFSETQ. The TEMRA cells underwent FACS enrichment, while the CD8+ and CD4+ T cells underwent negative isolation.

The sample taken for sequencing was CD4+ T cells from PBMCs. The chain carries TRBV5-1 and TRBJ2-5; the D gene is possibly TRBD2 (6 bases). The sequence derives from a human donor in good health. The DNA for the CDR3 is TGCGCCAGCAGCCGGGACTCCGCGGAGACCCAGTACTTC. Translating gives CASSRDSAETQYF.